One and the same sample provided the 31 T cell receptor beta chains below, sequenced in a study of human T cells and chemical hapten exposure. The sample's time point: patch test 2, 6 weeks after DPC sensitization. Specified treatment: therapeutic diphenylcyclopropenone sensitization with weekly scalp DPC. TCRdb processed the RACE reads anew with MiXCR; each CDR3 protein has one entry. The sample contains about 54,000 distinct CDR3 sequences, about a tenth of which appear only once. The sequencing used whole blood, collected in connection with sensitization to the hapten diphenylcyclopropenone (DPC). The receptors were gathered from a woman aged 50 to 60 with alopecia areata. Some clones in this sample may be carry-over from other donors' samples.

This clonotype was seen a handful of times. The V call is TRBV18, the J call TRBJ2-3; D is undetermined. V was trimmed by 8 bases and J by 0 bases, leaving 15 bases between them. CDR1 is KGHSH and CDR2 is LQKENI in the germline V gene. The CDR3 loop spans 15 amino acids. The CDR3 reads CASAPAYLSTDTQYF. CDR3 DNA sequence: TGTGCCAGCGCTCCAGCCTATTTGAGCACAGATACGCAGTATTTT.

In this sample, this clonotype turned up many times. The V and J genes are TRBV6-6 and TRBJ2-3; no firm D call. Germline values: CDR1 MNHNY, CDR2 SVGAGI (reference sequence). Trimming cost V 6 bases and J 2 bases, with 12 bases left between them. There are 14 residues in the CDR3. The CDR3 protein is CASSLSQNTDTQYF. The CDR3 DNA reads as TGTGCCAGCAGCCTAAGTCAGAACACAGATACGCAGTATTTT.

DNA for the CDR3: TGCAGTGCTAGAGATCGACTAGCCCCTTTCACTAGATTCACAGATACGCAGTATTTT. Its protein product is CSARDRLAPFTRFTDTQYF. This sequence joins TRBV20-1 and TRBJ2-3; TRBD2 agrees at 7 bases. Germline CDR1 and CDR2: DFQATT and SNEGSKA (reference sequence). V was pared by 0 bases and J by 2 bases, with 17 bases of the junction left unmatched. The CDR3 runs 19 residues.

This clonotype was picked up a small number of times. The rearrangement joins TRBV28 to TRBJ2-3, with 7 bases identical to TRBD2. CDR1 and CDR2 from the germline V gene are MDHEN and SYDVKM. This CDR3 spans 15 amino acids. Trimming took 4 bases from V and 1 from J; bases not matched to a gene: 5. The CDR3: CASSSASGGTDTQYF. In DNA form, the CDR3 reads TGTGCCAGCAGTTCCGCTAGCGGAGGCACAGATACGCAGTATTTT.

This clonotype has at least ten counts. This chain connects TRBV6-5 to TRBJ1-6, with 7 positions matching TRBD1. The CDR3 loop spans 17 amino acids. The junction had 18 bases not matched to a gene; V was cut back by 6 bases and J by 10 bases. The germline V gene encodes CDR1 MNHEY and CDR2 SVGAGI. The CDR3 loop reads CASRSGQDYLRRSPLHF. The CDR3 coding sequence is TGTGCCAGCAGGTCTGGACAGGACTACCTAAGAAGGTCACCCCTCCACTTT.

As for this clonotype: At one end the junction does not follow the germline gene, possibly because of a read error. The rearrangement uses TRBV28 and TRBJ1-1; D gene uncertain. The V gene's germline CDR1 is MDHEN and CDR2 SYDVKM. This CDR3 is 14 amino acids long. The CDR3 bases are TGTACCAGCAGTTTACCGCCAGATCAGTCAGAAGCTTTCTTT. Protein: CTSSLPPDQSEAFF.

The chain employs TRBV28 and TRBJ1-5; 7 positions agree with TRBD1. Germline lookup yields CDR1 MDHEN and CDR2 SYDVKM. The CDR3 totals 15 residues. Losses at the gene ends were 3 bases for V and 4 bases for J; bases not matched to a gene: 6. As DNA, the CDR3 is TGTGCCAGCAGTTTGGGACAGAATGATAATCAGCCCCAGCATTTT. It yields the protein CASSLGQNDNQPQHF.

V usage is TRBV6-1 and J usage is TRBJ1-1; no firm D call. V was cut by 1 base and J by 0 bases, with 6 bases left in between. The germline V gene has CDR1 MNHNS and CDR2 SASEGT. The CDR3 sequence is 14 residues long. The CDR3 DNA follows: TGTGCCAGCAGTGAAGTGGGTATGAACACTGAAGCTTTCTTT. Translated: CASSEVGMNTEAFF.

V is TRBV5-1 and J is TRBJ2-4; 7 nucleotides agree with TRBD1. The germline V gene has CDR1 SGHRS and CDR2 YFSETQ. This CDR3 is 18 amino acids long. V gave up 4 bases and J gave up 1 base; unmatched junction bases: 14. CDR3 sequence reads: CASSITLDRNRAKNIQYF. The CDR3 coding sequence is TGCGCCAGCAGCATAACCTTGGACAGGAATAGGGCCAAAAACATTCAGTACTTC.

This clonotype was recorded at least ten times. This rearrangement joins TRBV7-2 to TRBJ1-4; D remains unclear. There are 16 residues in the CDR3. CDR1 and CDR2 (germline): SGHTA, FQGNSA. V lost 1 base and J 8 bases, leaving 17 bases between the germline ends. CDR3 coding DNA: TGTGCCAGCAGCTTAGGATTGGTTGCTCTCTCCGAAAAACTGTTTTTT. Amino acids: CASSLGLVALSEKLFF.

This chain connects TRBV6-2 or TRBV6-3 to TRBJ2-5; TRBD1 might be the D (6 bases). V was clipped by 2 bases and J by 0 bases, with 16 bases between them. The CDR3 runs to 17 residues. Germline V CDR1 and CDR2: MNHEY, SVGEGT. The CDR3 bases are TGTGCCAGCAGTTACGGGCTTGTGACAGGACACCAAGAGACCCAGTACTTC. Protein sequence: CASSYGLVTGHQETQYF.

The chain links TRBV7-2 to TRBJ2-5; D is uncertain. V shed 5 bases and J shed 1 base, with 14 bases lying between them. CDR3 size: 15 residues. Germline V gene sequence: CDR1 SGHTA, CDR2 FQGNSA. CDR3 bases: TGTGCCAGCAGCAGAGATATCCGTTCCCAAGAGACCCAGTACTTC. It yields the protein CASSRDIRSQETQYF.

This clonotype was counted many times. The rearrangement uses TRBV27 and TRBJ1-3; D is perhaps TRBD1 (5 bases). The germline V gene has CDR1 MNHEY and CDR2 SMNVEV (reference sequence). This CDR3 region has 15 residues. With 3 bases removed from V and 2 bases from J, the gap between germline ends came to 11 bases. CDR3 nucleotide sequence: TGTGCCAGCAGTTTCTACGGGGGGGCTGGAAACACCATATATTTT. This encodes CASSFYGGAGNTIYF.

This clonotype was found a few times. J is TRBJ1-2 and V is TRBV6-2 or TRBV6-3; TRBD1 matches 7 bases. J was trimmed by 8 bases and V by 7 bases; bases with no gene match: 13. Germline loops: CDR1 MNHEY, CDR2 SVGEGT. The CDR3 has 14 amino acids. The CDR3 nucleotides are TGTGCCAGCACCCCGACAGGGCGCCACGAGGGCTACACCTTC. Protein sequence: CASTPTGRHEGYTF.

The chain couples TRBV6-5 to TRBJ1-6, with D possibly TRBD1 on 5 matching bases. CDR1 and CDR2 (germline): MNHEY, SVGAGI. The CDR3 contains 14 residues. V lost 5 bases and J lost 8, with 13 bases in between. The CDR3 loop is CASSTQGPYSPLHF. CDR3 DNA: TGTGCCAGCAGTACCCAGGGTCCCTATTCACCCCTCCACTTT.

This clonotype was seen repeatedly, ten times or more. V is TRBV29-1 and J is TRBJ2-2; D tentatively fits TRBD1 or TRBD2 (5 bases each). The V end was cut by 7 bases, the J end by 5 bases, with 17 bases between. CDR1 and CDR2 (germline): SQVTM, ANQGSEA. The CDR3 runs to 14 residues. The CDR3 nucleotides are TGCAGCGGGTGGGACCGAAGAAAGACCGGGGAGCTGTTTTTT. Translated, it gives CSGWDRRKTGELFF.

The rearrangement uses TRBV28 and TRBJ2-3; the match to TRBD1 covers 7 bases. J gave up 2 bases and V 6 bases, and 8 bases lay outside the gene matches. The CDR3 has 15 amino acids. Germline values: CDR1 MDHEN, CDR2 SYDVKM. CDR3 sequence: CASRETGTLTDTQYF. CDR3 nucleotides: TGTGCCAGCAGGGAGACAGGGACGCTCACAGATACGCAGTATTTT.

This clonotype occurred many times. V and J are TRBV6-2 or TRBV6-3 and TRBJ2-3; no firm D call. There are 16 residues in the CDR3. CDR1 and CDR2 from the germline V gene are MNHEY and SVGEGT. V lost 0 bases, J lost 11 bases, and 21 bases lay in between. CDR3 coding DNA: TGTGCCAGCAGTTACTCCCCACTCGTCCCCTCCGGTGTGCAGTATTTT. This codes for CASSYSPLVPSGVQYF.

CDR3 sequence reads: CASSPRGGRSYEQYF. CDR3 nucleotides: TGTGCCAGCTCACCGAGGGGGGGAAGAAGCTACGAGCAGTACTTC. This chain joins TRBV18 and TRBJ2-7; D is perhaps TRBD2 (7 bases). Germline values: CDR1 KGHSH, CDR2 LQKENI. Trimming left V 3 bases short and J 3 bases short, with 15 bases between. This CDR3 has 15 amino acids. Together with reference TRBV18 and TRBJ2-7, the CDR3 gives the full variable domain: NAGVMQNPRHLVRRRGQEARLRCSPMKGHSHVYWYRQLPEEGLKFMVYLQKENIIDESGMPKERFSAEFPKEGPSILRIQQVVRGDSAAYFCASSPRGGRSYEQYFGPGTRLTVT.

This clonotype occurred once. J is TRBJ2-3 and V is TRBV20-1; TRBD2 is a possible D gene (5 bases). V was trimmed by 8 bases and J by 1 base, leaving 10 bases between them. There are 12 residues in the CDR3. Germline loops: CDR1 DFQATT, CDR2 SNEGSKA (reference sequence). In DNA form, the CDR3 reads TGCAGTCCCGAGGGCCGCACAGATACGCAGTATTTT. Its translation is CSPEGRTDTQYF.

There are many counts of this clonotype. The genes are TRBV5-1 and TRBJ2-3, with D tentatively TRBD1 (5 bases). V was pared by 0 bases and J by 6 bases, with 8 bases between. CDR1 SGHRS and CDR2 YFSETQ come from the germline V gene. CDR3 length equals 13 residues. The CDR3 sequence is CASSLDGADTQYF. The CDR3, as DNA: TGCGCCAGCAGCTTGGATGGGGCGGATACGCAGTATTTT.

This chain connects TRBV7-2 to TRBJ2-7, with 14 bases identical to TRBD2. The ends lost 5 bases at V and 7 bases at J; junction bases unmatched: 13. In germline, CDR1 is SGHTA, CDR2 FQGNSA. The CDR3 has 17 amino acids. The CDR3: CASSAPVRLAGGGEQYF. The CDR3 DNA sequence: TGTGCCAGCAGCGCGCCCGTGAGACTAGCGGGAGGGGGAGAGCAGTACTTC.

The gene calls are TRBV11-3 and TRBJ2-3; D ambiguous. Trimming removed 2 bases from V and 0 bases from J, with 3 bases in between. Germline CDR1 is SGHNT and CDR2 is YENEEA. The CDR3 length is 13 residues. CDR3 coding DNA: TGTGCCAGCAGCTTACGGAGCACAGATACGCAGTATTTT. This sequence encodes CASSLRSTDTQYF.

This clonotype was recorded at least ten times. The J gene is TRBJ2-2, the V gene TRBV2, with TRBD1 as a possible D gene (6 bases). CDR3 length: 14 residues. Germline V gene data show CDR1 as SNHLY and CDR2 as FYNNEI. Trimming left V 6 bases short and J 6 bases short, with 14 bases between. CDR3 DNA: TGTGCCAGCAGCGTTTACAGGGCAGCCGGGGAGCTGTTTTTT. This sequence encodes CASSVYRAAGELFF.

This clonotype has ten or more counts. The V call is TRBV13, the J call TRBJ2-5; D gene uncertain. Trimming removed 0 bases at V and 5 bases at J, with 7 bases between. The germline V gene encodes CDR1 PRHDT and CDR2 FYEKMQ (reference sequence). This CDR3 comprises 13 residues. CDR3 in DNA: TGTGCCAGCAGCTTAGGCACCGAGGAGACCCAGTACTTC. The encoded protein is CASSLGTEETQYF. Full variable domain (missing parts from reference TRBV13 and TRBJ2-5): AAGVIQSPRHLIKEKRETATLKCYPIPRHDTVYWYQQGPGQDPQFLISFYEKMQSDKGSIPDRFSAQQFSDYHSELNMSSLELGDSALYFCASSLGTEETQYFGPGTRLLVL.

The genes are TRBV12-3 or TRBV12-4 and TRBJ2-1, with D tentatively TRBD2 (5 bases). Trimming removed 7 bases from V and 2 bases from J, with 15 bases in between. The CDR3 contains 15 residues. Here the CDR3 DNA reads TGTGCCAGCACTCAGGACTCCCTCGCCTACAATGAGCAGTTCTTC. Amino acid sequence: CASTQDSLAYNEQFF.

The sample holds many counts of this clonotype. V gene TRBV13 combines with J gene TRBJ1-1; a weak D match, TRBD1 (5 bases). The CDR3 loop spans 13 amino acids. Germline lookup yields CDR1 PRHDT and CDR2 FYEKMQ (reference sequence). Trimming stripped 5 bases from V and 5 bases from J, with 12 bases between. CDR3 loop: CASSQLGETEAFF. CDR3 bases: TGTGCCAGCAGCCAGCTGGGGGAAACTGAAGCTTTCTTT.

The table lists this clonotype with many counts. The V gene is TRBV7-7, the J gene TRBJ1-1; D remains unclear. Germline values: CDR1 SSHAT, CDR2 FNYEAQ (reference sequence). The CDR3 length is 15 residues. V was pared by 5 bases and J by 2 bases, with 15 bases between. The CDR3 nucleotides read TGTGCCAGCAGCCCACCCGGCAGTTCAAACACTGAAGCTTTCTTT. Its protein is CASSPPGSSNTEAFF. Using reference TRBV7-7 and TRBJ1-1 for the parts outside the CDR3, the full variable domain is GAGVSQSPRYKVTKRGQDVTLRCDPISSHATLYWYQQALGQGPEFLTYFNYEAQPDKSGLPSDRFSAERPEGSISTLTIQRTEQRDSAMYRCASSPPGSSNTEAFFGQGTRLTVV.

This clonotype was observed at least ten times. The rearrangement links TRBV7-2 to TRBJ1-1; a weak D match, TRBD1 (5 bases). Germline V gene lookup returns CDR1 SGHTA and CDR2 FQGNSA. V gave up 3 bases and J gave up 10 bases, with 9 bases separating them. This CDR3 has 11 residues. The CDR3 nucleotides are TGTGCCAGCAGCTTTGCGGGGGGAGCTTTCTTT. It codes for CASSFAGGAFF.

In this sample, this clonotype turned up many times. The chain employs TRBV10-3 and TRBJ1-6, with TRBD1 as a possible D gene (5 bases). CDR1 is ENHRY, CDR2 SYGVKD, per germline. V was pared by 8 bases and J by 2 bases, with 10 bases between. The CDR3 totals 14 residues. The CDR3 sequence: CAIRRGTYNSPLHF. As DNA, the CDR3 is TGTGCCATCCGGAGGGGCACCTATAATTCACCCCTCCACTTT.

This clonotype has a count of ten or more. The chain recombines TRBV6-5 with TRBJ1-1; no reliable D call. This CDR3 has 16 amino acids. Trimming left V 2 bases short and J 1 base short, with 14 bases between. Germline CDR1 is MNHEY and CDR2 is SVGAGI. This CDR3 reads CASSYARGRGNTEAFF. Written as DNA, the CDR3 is TGTGCCAGCAGTTACGCACGGGGAAGAGGGAACACTGAAGCTTTCTTT.